This T cell receptor beta chain was found in a study of T cell responses to AZD1222 COVID-19 vaccine. This clone was counted a few times. Antigen unknown. Study-wide points: Among spike-specific TCRs, nearly half reportedly target unmutated variant regions.

Trimming removed 7 bases at V and 2 bases at J, with 10 bases between. This CDR3 spans 13 amino acids. Data came from immunoSEQ multiplex PCR; TCRdb stores just in-frame clones and leaves some out. The table shows approximately 150,000 clones, with about nine tenths occurring only once. This receptor was obtained from an adult who received the AZD1222 COVID-19 vaccine. The chain is built from TRBV12-3 or TRBV12-4 and TRBJ2-3; the D gene is possibly TRBD1 (6 bases). The sequencing here drew on peripheral blood, taken 28 days after the second AZD1222 dose. The CDR3 region is CASTRGTTDTQYF. Written as DNA, the CDR3 is TGTGCCAGCACGAGGGGGACCACAGATACGCAGTATTTT.